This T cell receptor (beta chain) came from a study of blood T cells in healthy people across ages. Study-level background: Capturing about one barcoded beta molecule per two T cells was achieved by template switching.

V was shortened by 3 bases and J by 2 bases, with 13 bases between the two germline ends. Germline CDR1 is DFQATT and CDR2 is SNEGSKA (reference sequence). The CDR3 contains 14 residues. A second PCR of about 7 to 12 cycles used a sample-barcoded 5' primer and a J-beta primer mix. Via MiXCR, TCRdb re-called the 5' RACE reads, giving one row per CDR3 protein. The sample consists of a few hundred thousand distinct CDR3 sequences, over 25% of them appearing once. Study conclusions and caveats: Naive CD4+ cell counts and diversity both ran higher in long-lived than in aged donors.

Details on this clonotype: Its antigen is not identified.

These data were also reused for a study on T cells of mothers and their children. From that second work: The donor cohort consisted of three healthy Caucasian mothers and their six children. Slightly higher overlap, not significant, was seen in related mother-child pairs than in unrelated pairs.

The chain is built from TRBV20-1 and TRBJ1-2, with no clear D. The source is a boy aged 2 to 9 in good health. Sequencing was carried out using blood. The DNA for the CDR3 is TGCAGTGCTAGGGGCGGGTCTGAGAACTATGGCTACACCTTC. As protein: CSARGGSENYGYTF.